These T cell receptor beta chains were read from a single sample in a study of sequential checkpoint blockade in melanoma. Only in-frame clones appear in the TCRdb table, and some are missing; sequencing was by immunoSEQ multiplex PCR. The table shows a few thousand clones, with roughly a third occurring only once. Material: tumor tissue (inferred from file names), obtained from a patient given nivolumab and ipilimumab in sequence. These receptors were taken from a human donor with melanoma. CDR3s include the opening cysteine and the closing phenylalanine or tryptophan. The order of the fields is J gene, V gene, clone size, D gene, CDR3 DNA, CDR3 protein. A D gene is named only where the DNA matches it firmly. Expanded clones get a size class; other rows say once, few or many, or leave the size out.

>TRBJ1-5|TRBV10-3|NA|NA
TGTGCCATCAGTGAGTCCGGGGGTTCCCGCCAGCATTTT
CAISESGGSRQHF
>TRBJ1-5|TRBV11-3|few|NA
TGTGCCAGCAGCCAAGGCCACAGCAATCAGCCCCAGCATTTT
CASSQGHSNQPQHF
>TRBJ1-2|TRBV4-1|NA|NA
TGCGCCAGCAGCCAAGATCCGGGGCGGAGTGGCTACACCTTC
CASSQDPGRSGYTF
>TRBJ1-2|TRBV11-3|few|NA
TGTGCCAGCAGCTTAGGGGTGGCCCTAAAGTATGGCTACACCTTC
CASSLGVALKYGYTF
>TRBJ2-3|TRBV30|NA|NA
TGTGCCTGGAGTACGGGAAGCACAGATACGCAGTATTTT
CAWSTGSTDTQYF
>TRBJ1-2|TRBV30|few|NA
TGTGCCTGGAGTGTCATCCGATATCATGGCTACACCTTC
CAWSVIRYHGYTF
>TRBJ2-2|TRBV5-1|NA|NA
TGCGCCAGCAGCTTGAGGAGACAGAGCAACACCGGGGAGCTGTTTTTT
CASSLRRQSNTGELFF
>TRBJ1-1|TRBV10-2|NA|TRBD1
TGCGCCAGCCAGGGGACAGGGGCCGACACTGAAGCTTTCTTT
CASQGTGADTEAFF
>TRBJ1-1|TRBV29-1|NA|TRBD1
TGCAGCGGGGGAACAGGGGATACGAACACTGAAGCTTTCTTT
CSGGTGDTNTEAFF
>TRBJ1-5|TRBV28|medium-sized|NA
TGTGCCAGCGCCTACAGGGATATTAAGCAGCCCCAGCATTTT
CASAYRDIKQPQHF
>TRBJ1-1|TRBV18|few|NA
TGTGCCAGCTCACCACAGGGGAGGAACACTGAAGCTTTCTTT
CASSPQGRNTEAFF
>TRBJ2-3|TRBV11-3|NA|TRBD2
TGTGCCAGCAGCCAAGCTTCTAGCGGGAGAAGTACAGATACGCAGTATTTT
CASSQASSGRSTDTQYF
>TRBJ2-7|TRBV28|few|NA
TGTGCCAGCACCGCTGAGGGCAGGGCCCCCTACGAGCAGTACTTC
CASTAEGRAPYEQYF
>TRBJ1-2|TRBV19|NA|NA
TGTGCCAGTACACCGAACAGGGCCTCCATTCTATCTTATGGCTACACCTTC
CASTPNRASILSYGYTF
>TRBJ2-7|TRBV9|medium-sized|NA
TGTGCCAGCAGCCCTAGTCTGGCGGGGGCTTCCTACGAGCAGTACTTC
CASSPSLAGASYEQYF
>TRBJ1-2|TRBV6-8|few|NA
TGTGCCAGCAGTCGGGGGGTGGGGCGTGGCTACACCTTC
CASSRGVGRGYTF
>TRBJ1-1|TRBV2|few|TRBD1
TGTGCCAGCAGGAGGGACAGAATCATGAACACTGAAGCTTTCTTT
CASRRDRIMNTEAFF
>TRBJ1-1|TRBV11-3|few|TRBD1
TGTGCCAGCAGCTTAGACCGGGCCTTGACAGGGACTGAAGCTTTCTTT
CASSLDRALTGTEAFF
>TRBJ1-1|TRBV30|NA|NA
TGTGCCTGGAGTGTATCCGGAACAGGGAAACTCCGACGATGGAACACTGAAGCTTTCTTT
CAWSVSGTGKLRRWNTEAFF
>TRBJ1-2|TRBV30|NA|NA
TGTGCCTGGAGTGCCTCACGGGCTGTCTACACCTTC
CAWSASRAVYTF
>TRBJ2-7|TRBV7-1|NA|TRBD2
TGTGCCAGCAGCTTCAGCGGAGCGGGAGCGTACGAGCAGTACTTC
CASSFSGAGAYEQYF
>TRBJ2-1|TRBV6-8|NA|TRBD2
TGTGCCAGCAGTCCCCATCCCAGGGCCGGTAGCGGGAGGCGTGAGTTACAGTTCTTC
CASSPHPRAGSGRRELQFF
>TRBJ2-7|TRBV11-3|few|TRBD2
TGTGCCAGCAGCCGTTCTCGACTAGCGGGAGGAGGCGAGCAGTACTTC
CASSRSRLAGGGEQYF
>TRBJ2-7|TRBV29-1|NA|TRBD1
TGCAGCGTTGAGTCCGACAGGGACTACGAGCAGTACTTC
CSVESDRDYEQYF
>TRBJ2-1|TRBV5-1|NA|TRBD2
TGCGCCAGCAGCTTGGATACTAGCGGATACAATGAGCAGTTCTTC
CASSLDTSGYNEQFF
>TRBJ2-3|TRBV25-1|NA|NA
TGTGCCAGCAAGACAGGACGCACAGATACGCAGTATTTT
CASKTGRTDTQYF
>TRBJ2-7|TRBV19|NA|TRBD2
TGTGCCAGTAGCACGCCAGCCGGGACGGGGGGCTCCTACGAGCAGTACTTC
CASSTPAGTGGSYEQYF
>TRBJ2-5|TRBV6-8|NA|NA
TGTGCCTCGAAGGGACGGGGCCAAGAGACCCAGTACTTC
CASKGRGQETQYF
>TRBJ2-1|TRBV19|NA|TRBD2
TGTGCCAGTAGTGCCGGGACTATGTACAATGAGCAGTTCTTC
CASSAGTMYNEQFF
>TRBJ1-5|TRBV10-2|NA|NA
TGCGCCAGCAGTGAGTTGGGGATCAATCAGCCCCAGCATTTT
CASSELGINQPQHF
>TRBJ2-7|TRBV6-8|few|NA
TGTGCCAGCAGTTACACGGTGGATTTCTCCTACGAGCAGTACTTC
CASSYTVDFSYEQYF
>TRBJ2-5|TRBV11-3|few|TRBD1
TGTGCCAGCAGCTCACAATTAACAGGGGGCTGGGAGACCCAGTACTTC
CASSSQLTGGWETQYF
>TRBJ1-1|TRBV29-1|NA|NA
TGCAGCGTTGGAGATGTGACCAACACTGAAGCTTTCTTT
CSVGDVTNTEAFF
>TRBJ1-4|TRBV19|NA|TRBD1
TGTGCCAGTACCTACGGAGGGACAGGGTTGAATGAAAAACTGTTTTTT
CASTYGGTGLNEKLFF
>TRBJ2-6|TRBV7-5|few|NA
TGTGCCAGCAGCCCGAGGACAGGGGCCTACTCTGGGGCCAACGTCCTGACTTTC
CASSPRTGAYSGANVLTF
>TRBJ2-7|TRBV11-3|medium-sized|TRBD2
TGTGCCAGCAGCCTCCGGACAGCTCCTAGCGGGAGGGCTCTCTACGAGCAGTACTTC
CASSLRTAPSGRALYEQYF
>TRBJ2-2|TRBV6-8|medium-sized|TRBD1
TGTGCCAGCAGTTACTCCAGGGGGAAAGCCGGGGAGCTGTTTTTT
CASSYSRGKAGELFF